This TCR beta chain is drawn from a study of blood T cell repertoires in COVID-19. V lost 6 bases to trimming and J lost 3 bases; unmatched junction nucleotides: 5. The CDR3 contains 13 residues. The germline CDR1 and CDR2 sequences are LNHDA and SQIVND (reference sequence). Libraries were prepared by immunoSEQ multiplex PCR; TCRdb keeps only in-frame clonotypes and omits some of them. Among hundreds of thousands of clones listed, 65% to 85% were seen once. Sequencing was done on a sample of peripheral blood. This sequence was found in a woman in her thirties with COVID-19, enrolled during active disease. The V and J genes are TRBV19 and TRBJ2-7; 7 bases match TRBD2. CDR3 sequence (DNA): TGTGCCAGTAGCCCCTGGGGGGGCTACGAGCAGTACTTC. It yields the protein CASSPWGGYEQYF. Combining the CDR3 with reference TRBV19 and TRBJ2-7 gives the whole variable domain DGGITQSPKYLFRKEGQNVTLSCEQNLNHDAMYWYRQDPGQGLRLIYYSQIVNDFQKGDIAEGYSVSREKKESFPLTVTSAQKNPTAFYLCASSPWGGYEQYFGPGTRLTVT.